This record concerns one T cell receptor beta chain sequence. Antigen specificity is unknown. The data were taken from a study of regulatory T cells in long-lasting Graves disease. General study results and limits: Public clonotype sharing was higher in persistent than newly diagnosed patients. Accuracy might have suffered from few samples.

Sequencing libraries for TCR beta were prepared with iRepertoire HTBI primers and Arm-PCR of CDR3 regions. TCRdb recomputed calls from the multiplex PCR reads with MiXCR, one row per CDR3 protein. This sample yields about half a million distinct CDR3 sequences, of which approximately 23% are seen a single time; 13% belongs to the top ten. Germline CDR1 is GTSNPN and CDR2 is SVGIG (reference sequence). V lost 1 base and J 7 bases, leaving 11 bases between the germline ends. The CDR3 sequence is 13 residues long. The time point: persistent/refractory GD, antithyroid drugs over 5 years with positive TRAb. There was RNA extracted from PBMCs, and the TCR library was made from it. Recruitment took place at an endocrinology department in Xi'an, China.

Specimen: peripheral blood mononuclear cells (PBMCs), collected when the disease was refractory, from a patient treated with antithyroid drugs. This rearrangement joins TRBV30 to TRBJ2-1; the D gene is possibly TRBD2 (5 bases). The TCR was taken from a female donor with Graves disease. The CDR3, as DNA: TGTGCCTGGAGTGCTACTAGGGAGAATGAGCAGTTCTTC. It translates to CAWSATRENEQFF.